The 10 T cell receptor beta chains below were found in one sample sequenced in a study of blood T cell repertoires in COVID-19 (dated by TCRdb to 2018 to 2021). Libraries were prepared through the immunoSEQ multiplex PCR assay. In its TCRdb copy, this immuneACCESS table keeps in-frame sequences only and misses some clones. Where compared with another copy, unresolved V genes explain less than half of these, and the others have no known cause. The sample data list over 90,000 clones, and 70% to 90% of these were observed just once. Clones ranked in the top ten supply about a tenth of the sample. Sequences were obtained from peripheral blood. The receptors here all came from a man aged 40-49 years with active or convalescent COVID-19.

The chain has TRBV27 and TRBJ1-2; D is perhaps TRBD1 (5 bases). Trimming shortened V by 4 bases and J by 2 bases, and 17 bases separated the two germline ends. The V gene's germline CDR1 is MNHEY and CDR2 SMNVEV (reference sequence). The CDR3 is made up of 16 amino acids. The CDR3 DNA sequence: TGTGCCAGCAGTTACTACTGGGGCCTTACCAACTATGGCTACACCTTC. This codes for CASSYYWGLTNYGYTF.

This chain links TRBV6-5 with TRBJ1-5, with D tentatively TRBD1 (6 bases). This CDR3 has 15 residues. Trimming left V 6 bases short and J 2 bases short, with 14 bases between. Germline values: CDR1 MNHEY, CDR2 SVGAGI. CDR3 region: CASRTKTGGNQPQHF. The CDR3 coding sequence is TGTGCCAGCAGAACTAAGACAGGCGGCAATCAGCCCCAGCATTTT.

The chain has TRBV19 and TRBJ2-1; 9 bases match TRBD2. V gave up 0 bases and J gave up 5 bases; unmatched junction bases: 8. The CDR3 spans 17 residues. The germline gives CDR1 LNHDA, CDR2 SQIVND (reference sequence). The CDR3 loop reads CASSIDQGTSTNNEQFF. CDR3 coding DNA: TGTGCCAGTAGTATAGATCAAGGGACTAGCACCAACAATGAGCAGTTCTTC.

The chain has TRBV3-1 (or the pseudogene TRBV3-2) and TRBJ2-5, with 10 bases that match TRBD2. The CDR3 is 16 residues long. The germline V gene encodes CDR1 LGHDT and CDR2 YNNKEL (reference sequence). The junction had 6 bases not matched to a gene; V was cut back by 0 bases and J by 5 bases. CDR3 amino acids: CASSQEISGGRETQYF. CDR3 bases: TGTGCCAGCAGCCAAGAAATTAGCGGGGGGAGGGAGACCCAGTACTTC.

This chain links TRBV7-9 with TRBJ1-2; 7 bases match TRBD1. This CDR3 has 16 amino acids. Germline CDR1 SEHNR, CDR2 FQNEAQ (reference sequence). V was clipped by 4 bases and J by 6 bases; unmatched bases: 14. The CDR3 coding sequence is TGTGCCAGCAGCTACGGAGGGGGGCGGACAGGACATGGCTACACCTTC. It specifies CASSYGGGRTGHGYTF.

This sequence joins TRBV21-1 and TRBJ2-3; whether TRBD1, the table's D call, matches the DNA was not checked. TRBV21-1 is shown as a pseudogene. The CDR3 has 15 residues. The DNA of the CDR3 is TGTGCCAGCAGCAAAAGGCGCAGACAGCCCGATACGCAGTATTTT. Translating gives CASSKRRRQPDTQYF.

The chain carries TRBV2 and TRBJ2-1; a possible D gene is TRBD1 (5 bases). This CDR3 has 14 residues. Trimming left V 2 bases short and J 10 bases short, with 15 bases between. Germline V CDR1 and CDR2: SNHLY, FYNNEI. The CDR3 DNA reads TGTGCCAGCAGTGAATTTACAGGACCCATAGAGCAGTTCTTC. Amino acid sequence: CASSEFTGPIEQFF.

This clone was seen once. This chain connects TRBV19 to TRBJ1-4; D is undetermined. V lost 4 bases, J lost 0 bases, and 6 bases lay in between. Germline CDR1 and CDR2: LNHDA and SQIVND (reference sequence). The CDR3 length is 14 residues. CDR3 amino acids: CASSTGTTNEKLFF. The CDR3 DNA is TGTGCCAGTAGTACCGGGACAACTAATGAAAAACTGTTTTTT.

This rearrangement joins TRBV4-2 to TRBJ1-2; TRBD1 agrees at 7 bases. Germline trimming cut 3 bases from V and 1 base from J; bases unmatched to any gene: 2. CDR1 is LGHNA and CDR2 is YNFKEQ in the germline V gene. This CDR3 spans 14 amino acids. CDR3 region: CASSQGQNNYGYTF. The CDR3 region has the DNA TGTGCCAGCAGCCAGGGACAGAATAACTATGGCTACACCTTC.

CDR3 coding DNA: TGTGCCAGCAGCCAAGGGAGGGTAATTTCTGGCAATCAGCCCCAGCATTTT. Amino acid sequence: CASSQGRVISGNQPQHF. The chain recombines TRBV3-1 (or the pseudogene TRBV3-2) with TRBJ1-5; D is uncertain. Germline V CDR1 and CDR2: LGHDT, YNNKEL (reference sequence). The CDR3 runs 17 residues. Trimming removed 1 base at V and 2 bases at J, with 15 bases between.